This T cell receptor beta chain was captured in a study of shared clonotypes between healthy human individuals. Study context: The donors, two women and three men, were aged 18 to 49.

Sequencing was at deep level. Using immunoSEQ multiplex PCR, the repertoire was profiled, and TCRdb retains in-frame clones only, with some absent. The sample comprises roughly 2 million clones, 90% to 95% of which are singletons, and roughly 0.13% rests with the top ten. Notes on the study in general: Generation probabilities of non-shared clonotypes were lower (relative to those shared by all four donors). Clonotype sharing among donors, it was expected, would be affected by sequencing depth.

V gave up 7 bases and J gave up 3 bases; unmatched junction bases: 4. The CDR3 totals 13 residues. From germline, CDR1 is SGHTA and CDR2 FQGTGA. As for this clone: Its specificity is unknown.

This receptor was taken from a man younger than 30 in good health. The chain employs TRBV7-3 and TRBJ1-1; 8 bases line up with TRBD1. Sequenced material: naive CD4+ T cells sorted from blood. The subset was: CD45RA+ positively selected. CDR3 sequence (DNA): TGTGCCAGCAAGCAACAGGGGGACACTGAAGCTTTCTTT. Its translation: CASKQQGDTEAFF.